Given below is one T cell receptor beta chain in context. The read gets to within 3 residues of the CDR3 end, and the germline J gene fills in the rest. All donors had a single incident cervical HPV16 infection, not prevalent. This sample is part of a study of T cells in women clearing cervical HPV infection. Study-wide background: Controls' single incident HPV16 infection cleared within 12 months without precancer. Cases' blood sampling followed lesion detection by median around 23 weeks (90 to 200).

Clones were read by immunoSEQ multiplex PCR, and TCRdb kept only the in-frame ones, dropping some. Its listing shows fewer than 30,000 clones. The CDR3 has 14 amino acids. The V and J ends lost 4 bases and 6 bases respectively, with 15 bases between them. Germline CDR1 and CDR2: SGHDT and YYEEEE. The sequencing input was blood buffy coat. The gene calls are TRBV5-6 and TRBJ2-3; maybe TRBD2 (5 bases). The receptor was derived from a woman aged 18-70 years with a cervical HPV16 infection that either progressed to CIN3+ or cleared (not recorded which). CDR3 in amino acids: CASSTASPGDTQYF. The covered CDR3 bases are TGTGCCAGCAGCACCGCTAGCCCTGGGGATACG.